Listed below are T cell receptor beta chains from one sample, sequenced in a study of cytomegalovirus exposure and HLA in healthy donors. Libraries were prepared by immunoSEQ multiplex PCR; TCRdb keeps only in-frame clonotypes and omits some of them. The data show some 120,000 clones, 80% seen once. The sample consisted of PBMCs. The source is a man in his forties or fifties in good health and CMV-seronegative. Each CDR3 is given with its conserved first and last residue.

cdr3_aa: CASSYSKHGDYYEQYF; j_call: TRBJ2-7; v_call: TRBV6-5
cdr3_aa: CASSSGLASTDTQYF; j_call: TRBJ2-3; v_call: TRBV5-1
cdr3_aa: CASSLAGANVLTF; j_call: TRBJ2-6; v_call: TRBV27
cdr3_aa: CAWSGSQRETQYF; j_call: TRBJ2-5; v_call: TRBV30
cdr3_aa: CASSPGIRTSGYNEQFF; j_call: TRBJ2-1; v_call: TRBV7-2
cdr3_aa: CASSLGGLAGNTDTQYF; j_call: TRBJ2-3; v_call: TRBV5-4
cdr3_aa: CASRPSGGDYGYTF; j_call: TRBJ1-2; v_call: TRBV6-5
cdr3_aa: CASMGTSGVGEQFF; j_call: TRBJ2-1; v_call: TRBV19
cdr3_aa: CSVEVGGGTDTQYF; j_call: TRBJ2-3; v_call: TRBV29-1
cdr3_aa: CASSLQGSLYEQYF; j_call: TRBJ2-7; v_call: TRBV7-2
cdr3_aa: CASSSQGANGYTF; j_call: TRBJ1-2; v_call: TRBV18
cdr3_aa: CASPQGSGANVLTF; j_call: TRBJ2-6; v_call: TRBV5-1
cdr3_aa: CASSLLGQGAGNTIYF; j_call: TRBJ1-3; v_call: TRBV5-1
cdr3_aa: CASTNGQGTSGNTIYF; j_call: TRBJ1-3; v_call: TRBV9
cdr3_aa: CASTVGQGGSYEQYF; j_call: TRBJ2-7; v_call: TRBV6-6
cdr3_aa: CASSVQPGQGFGELFF; j_call: TRBJ2-2; v_call: TRBV9
cdr3_aa: CASSSGGAPYNEQFF; j_call: TRBJ2-1; v_call: TRBV5-4
cdr3_aa: CASSRRQANTEAFF; j_call: TRBJ1-1; v_call: TRBV7-8
cdr3_aa: CASSETGQIAEAFF; j_call: TRBJ1-1; v_call: TRBV2
cdr3_aa: CASSQEWVPGPYGYTF; j_call: TRBJ1-2; v_call: TRBV4-1
cdr3_aa: CASSISQGGNTEAFF; j_call: TRBJ1-1; v_call: TRBV19
cdr3_aa: CASSPRMGQGMNTEAFF; j_call: TRBJ1-1; v_call: TRBV18
cdr3_aa: CAWSARWGVGNTIYF; j_call: TRBJ1-3; v_call: TRBV30
cdr3_aa: CASSLVSSQETQYF; j_call: TRBJ2-5; v_call: TRBV7-8
cdr3_aa: CASSQIALMNTEAFF; j_call: TRBJ1-1; v_call: TRBV4-1
cdr3_aa: CASSGGTSVETQYF; j_call: TRBJ2-5; v_call: TRBV5-1
cdr3_aa: CASSEDLGNTEAFF; j_call: TRBJ1-1; v_call: TRBV6-6
cdr3_aa: CASSLSQYNQPQHF; j_call: TRBJ1-5; v_call: TRBV28
cdr3_aa: CASSLYGGSTNEKLFF; j_call: TRBJ1-4; v_call: TRBV11-2
cdr3_aa: CASSLGLAGANVLTF; j_call: TRBJ2-6; v_call: TRBV7-2
cdr3_aa: CASSPRNYGYTF; j_call: TRBJ1-2; v_call: TRBV2
cdr3_aa: CASGQGKGEAFF; j_call: TRBJ1-1; v_call: TRBV2
cdr3_aa: CASSEGGVNNEQFF; j_call: TRBJ2-1; v_call: TRBV6-1
cdr3_aa: CASSVTGDSGNEQFF; j_call: TRBJ2-1; v_call: TRBV28
cdr3_aa: CASRKDRDSDYGYTF; j_call: TRBJ1-2; v_call: TRBV28
cdr3_aa: CASSRREGGNEQFF; j_call: TRBJ2-1; v_call: TRBV6-5
cdr3_aa: CASSPETSGREQYF; j_call: .; v_call: TRBV27
cdr3_aa: CASSQSSRHTYGYTF; j_call: TRBJ1-2; v_call: TRBV23-1
cdr3_aa: CASSVATGYNEQFF; j_call: TRBJ2-1; v_call: TRBV9
cdr3_aa: CAWRPDRGQPQHF; j_call: TRBJ1-5; v_call: TRBV30
cdr3_aa: CASSLRQEPAEAFF; j_call: TRBJ1-1; v_call: TRBV2
cdr3_aa: CASSFEDGNTEAFF; j_call: TRBJ1-1; v_call: TRBV7-9
cdr3_aa: CASGGDRAGEKLFF; j_call: TRBJ1-4; v_call: TRBV6-1
cdr3_aa: CASTGQVPNTEAFF; j_call: TRBJ1-1; v_call: TRBV2
cdr3_aa: CASSPRGGGSSGSYEQYF; j_call: TRBJ2-7; v_call: TRBV19
cdr3_aa: CASSDEGDSNQPQHF; j_call: TRBJ1-5; v_call: TRBV2
cdr3_aa: CASRGERRAFYEQYF; j_call: TRBJ2-7; v_call: TRBV6-1
cdr3_aa: CASSDPAALYGYTF; j_call: TRBJ1-2; v_call: TRBV25-1
cdr3_aa: CASSLFGSQVQETQYF; j_call: TRBJ2-5; v_call: TRBV5-6
cdr3_aa: CAWSRTGTGEPGAFF; j_call: TRBJ1-1; v_call: TRBV30
cdr3_aa: CASSPSAGMDTQYF; j_call: TRBJ2-5; v_call: TRBV5-1